The 17 T cell receptor beta chains listed next were all sequenced from one sample in a study of blood T cells in healthy people across ages. It was with a sample-barcoded 5' primer and a J-beta primer mix that a second PCR of roughly 7 to 12 cycles was run. TCRdb re-called the 5' RACE reads through MiXCR, storing one row per CDR3 protein. The top ten clones hold roughly 17% of a sample with 850,000 or so distinct CDR3 sequences, under 35% of them seen once. Sequencing used blood. These receptors were collected from a woman over 75 in good health.

A few counts support this clonotype. This rearrangement joins TRBV12-3 or TRBV12-4 to TRBJ1-1, with unresolved D. Trimming shortened V by 3 bases and J by 3 bases, and 11 bases separated the two germline ends. The CDR3 is 14 residues long. The CDR3 reads CASSFSGAHTEAFF. The CDR3 coding sequence is TGTGCCAGCAGTTTTTCAGGTGCCCACACTGAAGCTTTCTTT.

This clonotype has at least ten counts. The chain recombines TRBV12-3 or TRBV12-4 with TRBJ1-6; unclear D gene. The CDR3 sequence is 14 residues long. V was shortened by 5 bases and J by 9 bases, with 14 bases between the two germline ends. Here the CDR3 DNA reads TGTGCCAGCAGTAACCGACCCGGCAGTTCACCCCTCCACTTT. Protein product: CASSNRPGSSPLHF.

Points on this clonotype: The junction and the germline gene differ at one end; a read error may be behind it. The chain is built from TRBV19 and TRBJ2-1, with D maybe TRBD1 (6 bases). The CDR3 sequence is 16 residues long. Germline lookup yields CDR1 LNHDA and CDR2 SQIVND (reference sequence). The CDR3 DNA follows: TGTGCCAGTAGTACCCCCAGAGGGGGTGACTACAATGGGCAGTTCTTC. Protein sequence: CASSTPRGGDYNGQFF. Supplemented by reference TRBV19 and TRBJ2-1, the full variable domain reads DGGITQSPKYLFRKEGQNVTLSCEQNLNHDAMYWYRQDPGQGLRLIYYSQIVNDFQKGDIAEGYSVSREKKESFPLTVTSAQKNPTAFYLCASSTPRGGDYNGQFFGPGTRLTVL.

This clonotype has only a few counts. V usage is TRBV19 and J usage is TRBJ2-5, with 8 positions matching TRBD2. The CDR3 sequence is 16 residues long. The J segment lost 2 bases and the V segment lost 5 bases, leaving 10 bases of the junction unmatched. From germline, CDR1 is LNHDA and CDR2 SQIVND (reference sequence). As DNA, the CDR3 is TGTGCCAGTAGTTTCTTCCGCCCTAGCGGGCAAGAGACCCAGTACTTC. This translates into CASSFFRPSGQETQYF.

On this clonotype: With a much larger clone just one base away, this may be a read error. This chain connects TRBV29-1 to TRBJ2-5; TRBD2 matches at 11 bases. This CDR3 comprises 13 residues. V lost 4 bases and J lost 11; bases outside the gene matches: 9. Per germline, CDR1 SQVTM and CDR2 ANQGSEA. CDR3: CSVGLAGNNEQYF. DNA of the CDR3: TGCAGCGTTGGACTAGCGGGGAACAATGAGCAGTACTTC. Using reference TRBV29-1 and TRBJ2-5 for the parts outside the CDR3, the full variable domain is SAVISQKPSRDICQRGTSLTIQCQVDSQVTMMFWYRQQPGQSLTLIATANQGSEATYESGFVIDKFPISRPNLTFSTLTVSNMSPEDSSIYLCSVGLAGNNEQYFGPGTRLLVL.

This clonotype was detected ten times or more. CDR3: CASSQVGGAGGEQFF. CDR3 nucleotide sequence: TGCGCCAGCAGCCAAGTTGGGGGGGCCGGGGGTGAGCAGTTCTTC. The chain is built from TRBV4-3 and TRBJ2-1; perhaps TRBD2 as D (7 bases). Per germline, CDR1 LGHNA and CDR2 YSLEER. The CDR3 is 15 residues long. Trimming stripped 1 base from V and 9 bases from J, with 16 bases between.

The J gene is TRBJ1-1, the V gene TRBV21-1; the table's D gene call, TRBD1, was not cross checked with the DNA. TRBV21-1 represents a pseudogene. This CDR3 is 16 amino acids long. The DNA for the CDR3 is TGTGCCAGCAGCAAAGGTGGCAGGGGCAAGGACACTGAAGCTTTCTTT. Translating it yields CASSKGGRGKDTEAFF.

This sequence joins TRBV7-2 and TRBJ2-7; 8 positions agree with TRBD2. Looked up from germline, CDR1 is SGHTA and CDR2 is FQGNSA. This CDR3 comprises 15 residues. Trimming cost V 1 base and J 2 bases; bases outside gene matches: 4. The CDR3: CASSLDGSGAYEQYF. CDR3 DNA sequence: TGTGCCAGCAGCTTAGATGGTAGCGGGGCCTACGAGCAGTACTTC.

Of note for this clonotype: Given a much more abundant clone one base away, this may be a read error. V usage is TRBV11-2 and J usage is TRBJ1-2; D gene unclear. Trimming pared 1 base from V and 8 bases from J, leaving 11 bases between. Germline CDR1 is SGHAT and CDR2 is FQNNGV. This CDR3 is 13 amino acids long. In DNA, the CDR3 is TGTGCCAGCAGCTTAGTGTTCGGAGCAGGCTACACCTTC. Translation gives CASSLVFGAGYTF.

The gene calls are TRBV11-2 and TRBJ1-1; D not certain. Per the germline V gene, CDR1 is SGHAT and CDR2 is FQNNGV. V was pared by 0 bases and J by 7 bases, with 9 bases between. This CDR3 is built from 13 residues. CDR3 coding DNA: TGTGCCAGCAGCTTAGATCTTTCCAATGAAGCTTTCTTT. The encoded protein is CASSLDLSNEAFF.

This clonotype was observed a few times. This chain uses TRBV4-2 with TRBJ1-4, with TRBD1 matching over 12 bases. Germline CDR1 reads LGHNA; CDR2 reads YNFKEQ. The CDR3 is 16 amino acids. V was clipped by 3 bases and J by 6 bases; unmatched bases: 5. Here the CDR3 DNA reads TGTGCCAGCAGCCACGGGACAGGGGGCAGTGATGAAAAACTGTTTTTT. This codes for CASSHGTGGSDEKLFF.

The chain is built from TRBV7-2 and TRBJ1-2; 7 nucleotides match TRBD1. Germline V gives CDR1 SGHTA, CDR2 FQGNSA. J was trimmed by 7 bases and V by 4 bases; bases with no gene match: 9. There are 14 residues in the CDR3. Here the CDR3 reads CASSSGTDICGYTF. CDR3 in DNA: TGTGCCAGCAGCTCCGGGACAGATATCTGTGGCTACACCTTC.

This clonotype appeared a few times. The chain links TRBV12-3 or TRBV12-4 to TRBJ1-1, with 9 nucleotides matching TRBD1. The V segment lost 7 bases and the J segment 3 bases; nucleotides outside the gene matches: 3. The CDR3 runs 13 residues. The CDR3 here is CASTRQGDTEAFF. Here the CDR3 DNA reads TGTGCCAGCACCCGACAGGGGGACACTGAAGCTTTCTTT.

Notes on this clonotype: A junction boundary mismatches the germline segment, possibly from a read error. The chain employs TRBV12-3 or TRBV12-4 and TRBJ1-2; D uncertain. The CDR3 loop spans 13 amino acids. DNA of the CDR3: TGTGCCGGCAGTTTATCGGTTAACTATGGTTACACCTTC. This sequence encodes CAGSLSVNYGYTF.

This clonotype was seen more than once but under ten times. This could be a read error, since a much larger clone is one nucleotide away. The chain joins TRBV29-1 to TRBJ2-4, with 7 bases that match TRBD2. The V segment lost 8 bases and the J segment 7 bases; nucleotides outside the gene matches: 11. Per germline, CDR1 SQVTM and CDR2 ANQGSEA. CDR3 length: 13 amino acids. Written as DNA, the CDR3 is TGCAGCAAGACGGGCCAGGGAGGGAACATTCAGTACTTC. It yields the protein CSKTGQGGNIQYF.

Remarks on this clonotype: A single base separates this from a much larger clone, so it may be a read error. The rearrangement uses TRBV10-3 and TRBJ2-5; D uncertain. There are 13 residues in the CDR3. Germline loops: CDR1 ENHRY, CDR2 SYGVKD. Trimming took 3 bases from V and 5 from J, leaving 10 bases between them. The CDR3 DNA is TGTGCCATCAGTGAATCCAGAAGGGAGACCCAGTACTTC. This gives the protein CAISESRRETQYF.

Remarks on this clonotype: This sequence may be a read error, since a much larger clone differs from it by one base. The chain links TRBV6-1 to TRBJ2-4; D is undetermined. Per the germline V gene, CDR1 is MNHNS and CDR2 is SASEGT. The CDR3 totals 14 residues. DNA of the CDR3: TGTGCCGGCAGTGAGCGCCATGACGAAAACATTCAGTACTTC. Translation: CAGSERHDENIQYF.